These T cell receptor beta chains were read from a single sample in a study of graft-versus-host responses after intestinal transplantation. Sequencing was performed with immunoSEQ multiplex PCR; in TCRdb, only in-frame clones are kept and a portion is missing. The sample consists of some 39,000 clones, approximately 95% of them appearing once. These receptors are not linked to any known antigen. Source: unstimulated CD8+ T cells sorted from spleen or lymph node cells, taken before transplant. All receptors derive from a human donor who was the organ donor for an intestinal transplant. CDR3s include the opening cysteine and the closing phenylalanine or tryptophan. D genes are given only for firm matches. Size values are once, few and many counts, or a class for expanded clones, and some rows have none.

TRBJ1-1,.,.,TRBV4-3,TGCGCCAGCAGTCCCATGACCGGGAGAGTTAACGAAGCTTTCTTT,CASSPMTGRVNEAFF
TRBJ1-6,.,TRBD1,TRBV2,TGTGCCAGCAGTGAAAGTCTGCAGGGGGCGCGATCACCCCTCCACTTT,CASSESLQGARSPLHF
TRBJ2-7,.,.,TRBV2,TGTGCCAGCAATTCGGATCAGACAATATCCTACGAGCAGTACTTC,CASNSDQTISYEQYF
TRBJ1-6,.,TRBD1,TRBV4-3,TGCGCCAGCAGCCCGGGACAGGGTAATTCACCCCTCCACTTT,CASSPGQGNSPLHF
TRBJ1-1,.,TRBD1,TRBV5-4,TGTGCCAGCAGCTTGGCCCACAGGGGTGGGACTGAAGCTTTCTTT,CASSLAHRGGTEAFF
TRBJ2-3,.,.,TRBV7-9,TGTGCCAGCAGAGGGACATATCAGTATTTT,CASRGTYQYF
TRBJ2-1,.,.,TRBV6-5,TGTGCCAGCAGTTATACAGGACCGGCGGGGAGGAATGAGCAGTTCTTC,CASSYTGPAGRNEQFF
TRBJ1-1,.,.,TRBV27,TGTGCCAGCAGTTTAAGGGGGTCTGGCACTGAAGCTTTCTTT,CASSLRGSGTEAFF
TRBJ1-2,.,.,TRBV4-1,TGCGCCAGCAGCCAAGATAGGAGGGGGAACTATGGCTACACCTTC,CASSQDRRGNYGYTF
TRBJ1-3,.,TRBD1,TRBV18,TGTGCCAGCTCACCGACGGACAGGGCTGGAAACACCATATATTTT,CASSPTDRAGNTIYF
TRBJ2-7,.,TRBD2,TRBV7-2,TGTGCCAGCAGCCCAAGCGGGGGGGCCTACGAGCAGTACTTC,CASSPSGGAYEQYF
TRBJ2-5,few,TRBD2,TRBV13,TGTGCCAGCAGCTATCCGCGGGGGGCCGGGGAGACCCAGTACTTC,CASSYPRGAGETQYF
TRBJ2-3,.,TRBD2,TRBV4-1,TGCGCCAGCAGCCAAGGACTAGCAGAAGGCACAGATACGCAGTATTTT,CASSQGLAEGTDTQYF
TRBJ1-1,.,.,TRBV7-9,TGTGCCAGCAGCTCCCCGGGACACCCGGGCACTGAAGCTTTCTTT,CASSSPGHPGTEAFF
TRBJ2-7,.,TRBD1,TRBV30,TGTGCCTGGAGTGTACCGGGACAGGGCTACGAGCAGTACTTC,CAWSVPGQGYEQYF
TRBJ2-7,once,.,TRBV5-1,TGCGCCAGCAGCTTGGCGGGGGCATCCTACGAGCAGTACTTC,CASSLAGASYEQYF
TRBJ2-7,.,.,TRBV6-6,TGTGCCAGCAGTTACTCGTGGAGGTACGAGCAGTACTTC,CASSYSWRYEQYF
TRBJ2-1,.,.,TRBV29-1,TGCAGCGTTGAAAGGGGGGAAGCCTACAATGAGCAGTTCTTC,CSVERGEAYNEQFF
TRBJ1-6,.,.,TRBV11-2,TGTGCCAGCAGCCTACAGAGGGAGATCTATAATTCACCCCTCCACTTT,CASSLQREIYNSPLHF
TRBJ2-1,.,TRBD2,TRBV25-1,TGTGCCAGCAGTGAAACTAGCGGGGGGGCCGATGAGCAGTTCTTC,CASSETSGGADEQFF
TRBJ2-4,.,TRBD2,TRBV4-2,TGTGCCACCGGGACTAGCAACATTCAGTACTTC,CATGTSNIQYF
TRBJ1-2,.,.,TRBV10-3,TGTGCCATCAGTGCCCTTGTTGGGGACGGCTACACCTTC,CAISALVGDGYTF
TRBJ1-1,.,.,TRBV6-5,TGTGCCAGCGGGACAACTATGAACACTGAAGCTTTCTTT,CASGTTMNTEAFF
TRBJ2-5,.,TRBD2,TRBV11-2,TGTGCCAGCAGCTTAGGGGAGGTAGCGGGAGGCGGAGAGACCCAGTACTTC,CASSLGEVAGGGETQYF
TRBJ2-7,.,.,TRBV11-2,TGTGCCAGCAGCTACGGGACACTCTACGAGCAGTACTTC,CASSYGTLYEQYF
TRBJ2-1,.,.,TRBV5-1,TGCGCCAGCAGCTTGGTTTGGAGGAGTGAGCAGTTCTTC,CASSLVWRSEQFF
TRBJ2-5,.,TRBD1,TRBV23-1,TGCGCCAGCTCCAGGGGGCCAGCAGGGCATCCCAAGGGCCAGTACTTC,CASSRGPAGHPKGQYF
TRBJ1-5,.,.,TRBV19,TGTGCCAGTTCCAACGGGGGGGGCAATCAGCCCCAGCATTTT,CASSNGGGNQPQHF
TRBJ2-7,.,.,TRBV19,TGTGCCAGTAGTATATCTGGAGACGGATTTTACGAGCAGTACTTC,CASSISGDGFYEQYF
TRBJ2-5,once,.,TRBV9,TGTGCCAGCAGCGCTCTAACGGGGGAGATCCAAGAGACCCAGTACTTC,CASSALTGEIQETQYF
TRBJ2-7,.,.,TRBV4-1,TGCGCCAGCAGCCAAGCCCCCGAGGGCTACGAGCAGTACTTC,CASSQAPEGYEQYF
TRBJ2-7,.,.,TRBV7-9,TGTGCCAGCAGCTCTACCCGGGGAACCTACGAGCAGTACTTC,CASSSTRGTYEQYF
TRBJ2-3,.,TRBD2,TRBV5-6,TGTGCCAGCAGCTTACGCTGGACTAGCGGGGGCGCAGATACGCAGTATTTT,CASSLRWTSGGADTQYF
TRBJ2-7,.,.,TRBV27,TGTGCCAGCAGTTTACAGGGCGAGCAGTACTTC,CASSLQGEQYF
TRBJ1-4,.,.,TRBV7-2,TGTGCCAGCAGACAGGACAGTAATGAAAAACTGTTTTTT,CASRQDSNEKLFF
TRBJ2-7,.,TRBD1,TRBV10-2,TGCGCCAGCAGTGACCGACAGGGGGGATACGAGCAGTACTTC,CASSDRQGGYEQYF
TRBJ2-7,.,.,TRBV5-1,TGCGCCAGCAGCTCACTCGGAGTCGAGCAGTACTTC,CASSSLGVEQYF
TRBJ2-1,.,TRBD2,TRBV5-4,TGTGCCAGCAGCCGGGCCCTGACTAGCATCTACAATGAGCAGTTCTTC,CASSRALTSIYNEQFF
TRBJ2-5,.,.,TRBV7-9,TGTGCCAGCGGGGGGCCAGAGACCCAGTACTTC,CASGGPETQYF
TRBJ1-2,.,.,TRBV9,TGTGCCAGCAGCGTATGGGCCAAGGGTGACTCTAACTATGGCTACACCTTC,CASSVWAKGDSNYGYTF
TRBJ1-2,.,.,TRBV5-5,TGTGCCAGCAGCTTCGAGGCAGGAGTCTATGGCTACACCTTC,CASSFEAGVYGYTF
TRBJ2-1,.,.,TRBV5-6,TGTGCCAGCAGCTCTATCGGGGGCGGTTACAATGAGCAGTTCTTC,CASSSIGGGYNEQFF
TRBJ2-7,.,.,TRBV27,TGTGCCAGCAGTTCCGGGGTAAACTACGAGCAGTACTTC,CASSSGVNYEQYF
TRBJ2-7,once,.,TRBV5-6,TGTGCCAGCACCTTAGGGGAGTCCTACGAGCAGTACTTC,CASTLGESYEQYF
TRBJ2-2,.,TRBD1,TRBV6-5,TGTGCCAGCAGTTTACAGGGGAGACTCGCCGGGGAGCTGTTTTTT,CASSLQGRLAGELFF
TRBJ1-2,.,.,TRBV11-2,TGTGCCAGCAGCTTAGATCAGGGACTGCTCTATGGCTACACCTTC,CASSLDQGLLYGYTF
TRBJ2-3,.,TRBD2,TRBV5-4,TGTGCCAGCAGCCTGGGGAGGTGGGAGGGAGAGAAAGATACGCAGTATTTT,CASSLGRWEGEKDTQYF
TRBJ2-5,.,.,TRBV5-1,TGCGCCAGCAGCTTGGTGGGGGCCCAGACCCAGTACTTC,CASSLVGAQTQYF
TRBJ2-7,.,.,TRBV7-9,TGTGCCAGCACCCATATTGACCATTACGAGCAGTACTTC,CASTHIDHYEQYF
TRBJ2-2,.,TRBD2,TRBV7-6,TGTGCCAGCAGCTTAGGCATTGGGACTAGCATCGGGGAGCTGTTTTTT,CASSLGIGTSIGELFF
TRBJ2-1,.,TRBD1,TRBV5-6,TGTGCCAGCAGCTGGGGACAGGGGGCGTACAATGAGCAGTTCTTC,CASSWGQGAYNEQFF
TRBJ2-1,.,TRBD1,TRBV7-3,TGTGCCAGCAGCTCCCAACAGGGGCCCTCCTACAATGAGCAGTTCTTC,CASSSQQGPSYNEQFF
TRBJ2-2,.,.,TRBV6-4,TGTGCCAGCAGTGACAGGGAAATCGGGGAGCTGTTTTTT,CASSDREIGELFF
TRBJ2-1,.,TRBD2,TRBV6-5,TGTGCCAGCAGTTGGGGGGGAGCTAACAATGAGCAGTTCTTC,CASSWGGANNEQFF
TRBJ1-2,.,.,TRBV6-6,TGTGCCAGCAGCCCAGTTAGTTCGACAAGTCTAGGCTACACCTTC,CASSPVSSTSLGYTF
TRBJ1-1,once,TRBD1,TRBV6-4,TGTGCCAGCAGTGACTCGCCAGGGGGGACTGAAGCTTTCTTT,CASSDSPGGTEAFF
TRBJ2-7,.,TRBD2,TRBV11-2,TGTGCCAGCAGCTCCGGGACTAGCACCTACGAGCAGTACTTC,CASSSGTSTYEQYF